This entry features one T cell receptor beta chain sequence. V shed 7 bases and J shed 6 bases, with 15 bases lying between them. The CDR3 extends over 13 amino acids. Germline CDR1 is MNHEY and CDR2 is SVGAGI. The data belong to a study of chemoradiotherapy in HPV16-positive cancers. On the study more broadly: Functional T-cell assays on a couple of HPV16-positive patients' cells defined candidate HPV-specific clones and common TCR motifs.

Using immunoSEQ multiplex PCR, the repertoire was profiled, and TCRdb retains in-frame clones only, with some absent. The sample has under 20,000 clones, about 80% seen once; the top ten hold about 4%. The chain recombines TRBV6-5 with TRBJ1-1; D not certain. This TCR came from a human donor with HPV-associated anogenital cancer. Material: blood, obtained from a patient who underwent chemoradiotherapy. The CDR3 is CASTIRRKAEAFF. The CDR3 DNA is TGTGCCAGCACCATACGAAGGAAGGCTGAAGCTTTCTTT.